Each of the 24 T cell receptor beta chains below was sequenced from the same sample in a study of beta chain features in type 1 diabetes. Sequencing targeted expressed TCRB transcripts, as all isolated RNA had been reverse transcribed. Using immunoSEQ multiplex PCR, the repertoire was profiled, and TCRdb retains in-frame clones only, with some absent. Of around 250,000 clones listed, about 23% are singletons. Which antigens these TCRs recognize remains unknown. Study observations and caveats: Moderate but significant shortening of TCRB CDR3s was recorded in all four CD4+ subsets from Type 1 diabetes patients.

The sample comprised naive CD4+ T cells from blood. These receptors originate from a woman aged 25 to 45 with type 1 diabetes.

This clone was observed a few times. V and J are TRBV7-9 and TRBJ2-7, with D possibly TRBD2 on 6 matching bases. CDR1 is SEHNR, CDR2 FQNEAQ, per germline (reference sequence). The CDR3 consists of 16 residues. V was trimmed by 4 bases and J by 3 bases, leaving 19 bases between them. CDR3 coding DNA: TGTGCCAGCAGCTCGGCCTGGAGGGAGTCATTCTACGAGCAGTACTTC. Amino acids: CASSSAWRESFYEQYF.

This clone came up a few times. The rearrangement links TRBV5-4 to TRBJ2-1; 10 bases match TRBD2. This CDR3 has 19 amino acids. V lost 0 bases, J lost 4 bases, and 13 bases stayed unmatched. Germline assignment: CDR1 SGHNT and CDR2 YYREEE (reference sequence). The CDR3 loop reads CASSLAEASGRGLYNEQFF. The CDR3 DNA is TGTGCCAGCAGCTTGGCCGAAGCCAGCGGGAGGGGGTTATACAATGAGCAGTTCTTC.

This clone was seen only a few times. This chain uses TRBV7-8 with TRBJ2-1, with unresolved D. The germline V gene has CDR1 SGHVS and CDR2 FQNEAQ. The V and J ends lost 3 bases and 5 bases respectively, with 2 bases between them. The CDR3 consists of 11 residues. The CDR3 nucleotides read TGTGCCAGCAGCTTCAACAATGAGCAGTTCTTC. It yields the protein CASSFNNEQFF.

This clone has only a few counts. This chain joins TRBV7-9 and TRBJ2-1; 10 positions agree with TRBD1. Germline loops: CDR1 SEHNR, CDR2 FQNEAQ (reference sequence). The CDR3 length is 12 residues. V gave up 5 bases and J gave up 14 bases; unmatched junction bases: 6. CDR3 residues: CASSMTGGWEFF. For the CDR3, the DNA is TGTGCCAGCAGCATGACAGGGGGCTGGGAGTTCTTC.

The CDR3 DNA is TGCGCCAGCAGCTTGGGACAGACGGACTATGGCTACACCTTC. It is translated as CASSLGQTDYGYTF. The rearrangement joins TRBV5-1 to TRBJ1-2; a possible D gene is TRBD1 (5 bases). Germline CDR1 is SGHRS and CDR2 is YFSETQ. The CDR3 spans 14 residues. Between the trimmed V and J ends, which lost 0 bases and 3 bases, there was a span of 9 bases.

In the case of this clone: This sample includes further DNA sequences coding for the same CDR3. The rearrangement uses TRBV28 and TRBJ2-5, with 7 bases matching TRBD1. CDR3 size: 13 residues. Germline V gives CDR1 MDHEN, CDR2 SYDVKM. V was pared by 6 bases and J by 5 bases, with 6 bases of the junction left unmatched. The CDR3 DNA is TGTGCCAGCAGCTGGGCAGGGGGTGAGACCCAGTACTTC. This sequence encodes CASSWAGGETQYF.

V and J are TRBV30 and TRBJ2-5; 7 nucleotides line up with TRBD2. J gave up 1 base and V 0 bases, and 5 bases lay outside the gene matches. Looked up from germline, CDR1 is GTSNPN and CDR2 is SVGIG (reference sequence). The CDR3 runs to 15 residues. CDR3 nucleotide sequence: TGTGCCTGGAGTGTACCTAGCGGAACCCAAGAGACCCAGTACTTC. This gives the protein CAWSVPSGTQETQYF. The complete variable domain, with remaining parts taken from reference TRBV30 and TRBJ2-5, reads SQTIHQWPATLVQPVGSPLSLECTVEGTSNPNLYWYRQAAGRGLQLLFYSVGIGQISSEVPQNLSASRPQDRQFILSSKKLLLSDSGFYLCAWSVPSGTQETQYFGPGTRLLVL.

The V gene is TRBV9, the J gene TRBJ2-5; 8 nucleotides match TRBD2. Germline trimming cut 6 bases from V and 5 bases from J; bases unmatched to any gene: 9. CDR3 size: 14 residues. The germline gives CDR1 SGDLS, CDR2 YYNGEE. This CDR3 is CASTSGSARETQYF. The DNA of the CDR3 is TGTGCCAGCACCAGCGGGAGCGCGAGGGAGACCCAGTACTTC.

This clone has more than one count but fewer than ten. The CDR3 region is CASSPGSNTGELFF. CDR3 coding DNA: TGCGCCAGCAGCCCCGGGTCGAACACCGGGGAGCTGTTTTTT. The V call is TRBV5-1, the J call TRBJ2-2; no definite D call. Germline loops: CDR1 SGHRS, CDR2 YFSETQ. This CDR3 contains 14 residues. V lost 4 bases, J lost 0 bases, and 7 bases lay in between.

In the case of this clone: A read error may account for a junction end that differs from germline. The chain links TRBV29-1 to TRBJ1-2, with 10 bases that match TRBD1. CDR3 size: 12 residues. Germline V gives CDR1 SQVTM, CDR2 ANQGSEA. CDR3 DNA sequence: TGCAGCCCGGAGACAGGGGGCATTGACCCTTCCTTC. Its translation: CSPETGGIDPSF.

The V call is TRBV27, the J call TRBJ2-4; tentatively, D is TRBD1 (6 bases). This CDR3 is 16 amino acids long. Trimming removed 4 bases from V and 7 bases from J, with 20 bases in between. The germline CDR1 and CDR2 sequences are MNHEY and SMNVEV (reference sequence). The CDR3, as DNA: TGTGCCAGCAGTTCACCTATCAGGGGATCGCTGAACATTCAGTACTTC. Encoded protein: CASSSPIRGSLNIQYF.

The chain employs TRBV20-1 and TRBJ1-2; D is unclear. The germline CDR1 and CDR2 sequences are DFQATT and SNEGSKA (reference sequence). V was shortened by 5 bases and J by 8 bases, with 9 bases between the two germline ends. The CDR3 is 10 residues long. The CDR3 bases are TGCAGTGCTGGGCACGGAGGCTACACCTTC. Its protein is CSAGHGGYTF.

This chain links TRBV5-1 with TRBJ2-3; 10 positions match TRBD2. Germline V gene sequence: CDR1 SGHRS, CDR2 YFSETQ. Trimming took 1 base from V and 6 from J; bases not matched to a gene: 8. The CDR3 runs 16 residues. CDR3 coding DNA: TGCGCCAGCAGCTTGATCCCGGGACTAGCGATCGATACGCAGTATTTT. It codes for CASSLIPGLAIDTQYF.

Here the CDR3 reads CASSYPQGMPPSHSRGDEQFF. DNA of the CDR3: TGCGCCAGCAGCTACCCACAGGGAATGCCGCCCAGCCACTCTAGAGGGGATGAGCAGTTCTTC. The chain carries TRBV5-1 and TRBJ2-1; a possible D gene is TRBD1 (6 bases). V lost 3 bases and J lost 8, with 36 bases in between. The CDR3 runs to 21 residues. CDR1 is SGHRS and CDR2 is YFSETQ in the germline V gene.

The chain links TRBV2 to TRBJ2-7; 11 bases are a match to TRBD2. Germline CDR1 is SNHLY and CDR2 is FYNNEI. The CDR3 runs to 13 residues. The junction had 5 bases not matched to a gene; V was cut back by 10 bases and J by 3 bases. CDR3 sequence reads: CATSGTSGYEQYF. The CDR3 coding sequence is TGTGCCACCTCCGGGACTAGCGGCTACGAGCAGTACTTC. Using reference TRBV2 and TRBJ2-7 for the parts outside the CDR3, the full variable domain is EPEVTQTPSHQVTQMGQEVILRCVPISNHLYFYWYRQILGQKVEFLVSFYNNEISEKSEIFDDQFSVERPDGSNFTLKIRSTKLEDSAMYFCATSGTSGYEQYFGPGTRLTVT.

This rearrangement joins TRBV4-1 to TRBJ2-2; TRBD1 is a possible D gene (6 bases). The ends were cut back, 6 bases at V and 8 bases at J, with 19 bases in the middle. The CDR3 runs to 15 residues. Germline CDR1 and CDR2: MGHRA and YSYEKL. Here the CDR3 DNA reads TGCGCCAGCAGGAATCGAGGACAGTCTTCGGGGGAGCTGTTTTTT. This sequence encodes CASRNRGQSSGELFF.

There are a few counts of this clone. The rearrangement links TRBV5-1 to TRBJ2-5; the match to TRBD2 covers 9 bases. The CDR3 totals 16 residues. Trimming cost V 4 bases and J 5 bases; bases outside gene matches: 12. CDR1 SGHRS and CDR2 YFSETQ come from the germline V gene. The CDR3 loop is CASSPGGRARRETQYF. The DNA for the CDR3 is TGCGCCAGCAGCCCGGGCGGGAGGGCGCGGCGGGAGACCCAGTACTTC.

This clone was counted only a few times. This chain uses TRBV9 with TRBJ2-5, with D uncertain. V was pared by 0 bases and J by 5 bases, with 5 bases between. This CDR3 is built from 12 residues. The germline gives CDR1 SGDLS, CDR2 YYNGEE. The CDR3 reads CASSVGAETQYF. As DNA, the CDR3 is TGTGCCAGCAGCGTAGGGGCGGAGACCCAGTACTTC.

This chain connects TRBV18 to TRBJ2-7, with TRBD2 matching 11 bases. Germline lookup yields CDR1 KGHSH and CDR2 LQKENI. Trimming cost V 3 bases and J 6 bases; bases outside gene matches: 7. CDR3 length equals 15 residues. CDR3 region: CASSPVAGGAFEQYF. Written as DNA, the CDR3 is TGTGCCAGCTCACCCGTAGCGGGAGGGGCCTTCGAGCAGTACTTC.

V and J are TRBV30 and TRBJ2-4; TRBD1 is a possible D gene (6 bases). CDR1 and CDR2 (germline): GTSNPN, SVGIG (reference sequence). This CDR3 spans 13 amino acids. Trimming cost V 0 bases and J 7 bases, with 10 bases left between them. CDR3 bases: TGTGCCTGGAGTGTTACAGGGTGGAACATTCAGTACTTC. Encoded protein: CAWSVTGWNIQYF.

The chain couples TRBV29-1 to TRBJ1-1, with D possibly matching TRBD1 (5 bases). V was clipped by 1 base and J by 1 base, with 13 bases between them. The germline gives CDR1 SQVTM, CDR2 ANQGSEA. This CDR3 spans 15 amino acids. In nucleotides, the CDR3 is TGCAGCGTTGAAGGTTTGACAGTCAAGAACACTGAAGCTTTCTTT. It encodes CSVEGLTVKNTEAFF.

Only a few counts were recorded for this clone. The CDR3 region is CAWRAPFIIRTDTQYF. CDR3 coding DNA: TGTGCCTGGAGAGCCCCCTTCATTATTCGCACAGATACGCAGTATTTT. The chain employs TRBV30 and TRBJ2-3, with D hard to call. Germline-derived CDR1 and CDR2 are GTSNPN and SVGIG (reference sequence). V lost 3 bases, J lost 1 base, and 17 bases lay in between. The CDR3 extends over 16 amino acids.

This clone was seen only a few times. The V gene is TRBV18, the J gene TRBJ2-7; maybe TRBD1 (6 bases). CDR3 length equals 15 residues. Germline-derived CDR1 and CDR2 are KGHSH and LQKENI. The V end lost 6 bases, the J end lost 0 bases, and 15 bases lay between the germline ends. The CDR3 nucleotides read TGTGCCAGCTCCCCCGAGGGGGTGCACTCCTACGAGCAGTACTTC. Protein product: CASSPEGVHSYEQYF.

The chain uses TRBV4-1 and TRBJ2-1; 8 bases align to TRBD2. Germline CDR1 MGHRA, CDR2 YSYEKL. V trimming: 8 bases; J trimming: 6 bases; junction bases outside the gene matches: 15. The CDR3 totals 16 residues. The CDR3 region has the DNA TGCGCCAGCGCAGCGGGGGCGGGAAGGACGTCCAATGAGCAGTTCTTC. Translated: CASAAGAGRTSNEQFF.